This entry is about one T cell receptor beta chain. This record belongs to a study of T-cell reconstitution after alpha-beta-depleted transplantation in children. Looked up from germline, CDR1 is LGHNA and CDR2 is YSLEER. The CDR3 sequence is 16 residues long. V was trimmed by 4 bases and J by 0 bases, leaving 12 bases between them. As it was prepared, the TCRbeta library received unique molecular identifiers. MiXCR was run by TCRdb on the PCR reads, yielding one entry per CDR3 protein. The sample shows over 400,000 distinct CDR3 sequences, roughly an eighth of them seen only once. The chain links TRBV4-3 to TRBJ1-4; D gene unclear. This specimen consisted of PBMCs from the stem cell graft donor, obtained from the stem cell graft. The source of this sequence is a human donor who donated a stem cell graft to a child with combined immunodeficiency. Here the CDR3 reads CASSPQHRATNEKLFF. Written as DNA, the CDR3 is TGCGCCAGCAGCCCGCAACACCGTGCAACTAATGAAAAACTGTTTTTT.